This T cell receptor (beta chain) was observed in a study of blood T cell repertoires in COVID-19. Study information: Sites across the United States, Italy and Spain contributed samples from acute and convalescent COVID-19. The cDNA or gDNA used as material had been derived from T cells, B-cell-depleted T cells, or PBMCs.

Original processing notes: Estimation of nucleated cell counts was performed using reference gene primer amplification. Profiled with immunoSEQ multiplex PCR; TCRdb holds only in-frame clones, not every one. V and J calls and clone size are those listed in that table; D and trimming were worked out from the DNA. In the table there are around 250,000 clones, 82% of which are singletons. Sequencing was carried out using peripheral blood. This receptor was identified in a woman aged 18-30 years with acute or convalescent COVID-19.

The CDR3 DNA follows: TGTGCCAGCAGACCGGGGACAGGGGTCTATGGCTACACCTTC. Amino acids: CASRPGTGVYGYTF. V usage is TRBV5-5 and J usage is TRBJ1-2; 10 bases match TRBD1. This CDR3 is built from 14 residues. The germline CDR1 and CDR2 sequences are SGHKS and YYEKEE (reference sequence). V dropped 5 bases and J dropped 4; count of bases not matched to a gene: 5.